Following are 7 T cell receptor beta chains from one sample sequenced in a study of blood T cell repertoires in COVID-19. Profiled with immunoSEQ multiplex PCR; TCRdb holds only in-frame clones, not every one. Altogether around 150,000 clones are present, more than 65% being singletons, with the ten largest covering around 4%. Specimen: peripheral blood. The receptors shown here come from a woman in her sixties or seventies with acute or convalescent COVID-19.

The chain is built from TRBV15 and TRBJ2-3; 8 bases are a match to TRBD2. CDR1 and CDR2 (germline): LNHNV, YYDKDF (reference sequence). Trimming at V came to 8 bases and at J to 5 bases, leaving 6 bases not matched to a gene. CDR3 length: 13 amino acids. The CDR3 is CATGGLAIDTQYF. CDR3 nucleotides: TGTGCCACCGGAGGACTAGCAATAGATACGCAGTATTTT.

This sequence joins TRBV18 and TRBJ1-5; D might be TRBD1 (5 bases). This CDR3 region has 13 residues. Trimming removed 4 bases from V and 1 base from J, with 5 bases in between. The germline CDR1 and CDR2 sequences are KGHSH and LQKENI. As DNA, the CDR3 is TGTGCCAGCTCACAGGGGAGCAATCAGCCCCAGCATTTT. This encodes CASSQGSNQPQHF.

Details on this clone: An end of the junction does not agree with germline; a read error may underlie this. V and J are TRBV6-2 or TRBV6-3 and TRBJ1-6; D is uncertain. Germline V gives CDR1 MNHEY, CDR2 SVGEGT. The CDR3 has 11 residues. Here the CDR3 DNA reads TGTGCCAGCAGCCAGAATTTCCGCGTCTTCTTT. Protein sequence: CASSQNFRVFF.

The rearrangement uses TRBV6-2 or TRBV6-3 and TRBJ1-5, with D possibly TRBD1 on 6 matching bases. Germline-derived CDR1 and CDR2 are MNHEY and SVGEGT. V gave up 4 bases and J gave up 6 bases, with 16 bases separating them. This CDR3 region has 15 residues. CDR3 DNA sequence: TGTGCCAGCAGTTCCATCTGGGAGGGGGTTCAGCCCCAGCATTTT. Translating it yields CASSSIWEGVQPQHF.

V and J are TRBV18 and TRBJ2-3, with D possibly matching TRBD1 (5 bases). Germline-derived CDR1 and CDR2 are KGHSH and LQKENI. Trimming left V 4 bases short and J 5 bases short, with 10 bases between. CDR3 length: 13 residues. The CDR3 region is CASSQGLRDTQYF. In nucleotides, the CDR3 is TGTGCCAGCTCACAGGGGCTCCGAGATACGCAGTATTTT. The full variable domain, its missing parts supplied by reference TRBV18 and TRBJ2-3, is NAGVMQNPRHLVRRRGQEARLRCSPMKGHSHVYWYRQLPEEGLKFMVYLQKENIIDESGMPKERFSAEFPKEGPSILRIQQVVRGDSAAYFCASSQGLRDTQYFGPGTRLTVL.

V is TRBV13 and J is TRBJ2-7; D is unclear. This CDR3 has 15 residues. Between the trimmed V and J ends, which lost 0 bases and 2 bases, there was a span of 11 bases. Germline loops: CDR1 PRHDT, CDR2 FYEKMQ (reference sequence). The CDR3 spells CASSLGRLPTYEQYF. CDR3 in DNA: TGTGCCAGCAGCTTAGGAAGACTCCCGACCTACGAGCAGTACTTC.

The chain links TRBV4-1 to TRBJ1-2; 8 bases are a match to TRBD1. This CDR3 is built from 16 residues. The germline V gene has CDR1 MGHRA and CDR2 YSYEKL. V lost 2 bases and J lost 4; bases outside the gene matches: 9. The CDR3 DNA reads TGCGCCAGCAGCCAATCCGGACAGGGTCTCGCCTATGGCTACACCTTC. Translated: CASSQSGQGLAYGYTF.